This T cell receptor beta chain was found in a study of post-analysis software for immune sequencing data. Study results and limitations: Higher frequency in patients than in controls was seen for about 5 TRBV segments, with TRBV5-6, TRBV5-1 and TRBV20-1 among them. Multiple sclerosis patients had significantly lower normalized Chao1 diversity than controls.

Sequencing libraries made from TCR beta cDNA carried unique molecular identifiers. In TCRdb, the PCR reads were re-called with MiXCR into one record per CDR3 protein. This repertoire shows some 450,000 distinct CDR3 sequences, around 40% found once; its top ten account for 12%. To note about this clonotype: Its antigen is as yet unknown.

Germline V gives CDR1 SGHRS, CDR2 YFSETQ. V lost 1 base, J lost 6 bases, and 3 bases stayed unmatched. The CDR3 loop spans 14 amino acids. The receptor's source is a girl between 5 and 17 years old with multiple sclerosis. The sequenced sample was blood. The chain carries TRBV5-1 and TRBJ1-5, with 8 bases that match TRBD1. The CDR3 DNA reads TGCGCCAGCAGCTTGACAGGGGGAACTCAGCCCCAGCATTTT. Translation gives CASSLTGGTQPQHF.